Listed here are 20 T cell receptor beta chains from one sample, sequenced in a study of T cells after yellow fever vaccination. TCRdb recomputed calls from the 5' RACE reads with MiXCR, one row per CDR3 protein. Of 80,000 to 100,000 distinct CDR3 sequences in the sample, approximately 8.4% were seen once. The sequenced sample was CD8+ T cells not binding an NS4B(214-222) dextramer, sorted from PBMCs, obtained less than 16 days after the first yellow fever vaccination. The receptors stem from a young man who received the YFV17D yellow fever vaccine.

The chain couples TRBV7-6 to TRBJ2-4; 12 bases agree with TRBD2. The CDR3 has 21 amino acids. Germline V CDR1 and CDR2: SGHVS, FNYEAQ. Losses at the gene ends were 2 bases for V and 4 bases for J; bases not matched to a gene: 18. The CDR3 bases are TGTGCCAGCAGCTTATACCCAACGACTAGCGGGGGCGGATTGGTGAAAAACATTCAGTACTTC. Its protein is CASSLYPTTSGGGLVKNIQYF.

This clonotype rates as medium-sized. This sequence joins TRBV4-3 and TRBJ2-4; tentative D call: TRBD2 (7 bases). Trimming took 0 bases from V and 6 from J, leaving 12 bases between them. CDR3 length: 15 amino acids. CDR1 LGHNA and CDR2 YSLEER come from the germline V gene. The CDR3 DNA follows: TGCGCCAGCAGCCAAGATTTCGGGGGGCCAAACATTCAGTACTTC. It encodes CASSQDFGGPNIQYF.

This sequence joins TRBV4-1 and TRBJ1-2; no clear D gene. CDR1 is MGHRA, CDR2 YSYEKL, per germline. This CDR3 is 15 amino acids long. V was shortened by 3 bases and J by 7 bases, with 18 bases between the two germline ends. CDR3 nucleotides: TGCGCCAGCAGCCAGCCTAGGGTTGTGGTGGTTGGCTACACCTTC. Residues: CASSQPRVVVVGYTF.

This clonotype was seen many times. The rearrangement uses TRBV10-3 and TRBJ2-7; D remains ambiguous. Trimming removed 3 bases from V and 0 bases from J, with 6 bases in between. Germline-derived CDR1 and CDR2 are ENHRY and SYGVKD. The CDR3 runs to 13 residues. In DNA form, the CDR3 reads TGTGCCATCAGTGAATGGGACTCCTACGAGCAGTACGTC. This codes for CAISEWDSYEQYV.

This clonotype was seen only a few times. The chain links TRBV4-1 to TRBJ1-3, with D perhaps matching TRBD1 (5 bases). The CDR3 runs 19 residues. CDR1 is MGHRA, CDR2 YSYEKL, per germline. Trimming removed 0 bases from V and 3 bases from J, with 21 bases in between. The CDR3 protein is CASSQEGPGSSHLGNTIYF. The CDR3 coding sequence is TGCGCCAGCAGCCAAGAGGGGCCCGGGTCGTCCCATCTTGGAAACACCATATATTTT.

There are a few counts of this clonotype. The chain links TRBV7-3 to TRBJ2-3, with D possibly being TRBD1 or TRBD2 (6 bases each). V gave up 1 base and J gave up 5 bases, with 13 bases separating them. CDR1 and CDR2 from the germline V gene are SGHTA and FQGTGA. The CDR3 is made up of 15 amino acids. As DNA, the CDR3 is TGTGCCAGCAGCTTAATGGGGGGCCGAAGAGATACGCAGTATTTT. This sequence encodes CASSLMGGRRDTQYF.

This clonotype was seen only a few times. The CDR3 nucleotides are TGTGCCAGCAGCTCTTCGGGTTCAGGCTACACCTTC. It translates to CASSSSGSGYTF. This chain links TRBV7-2 with TRBJ1-2; no clear D gene. The V end lost 4 bases, the J end lost 8 bases, and 11 bases lay between the germline ends. The germline CDR1 and CDR2 sequences are SGHTA and FQGNSA. This CDR3 spans 12 amino acids.

The V and J genes are TRBV4-1 and TRBJ2-1; possibly TRBD1 for D (6 bases). V gave up 1 base and J gave up 0 bases, with 10 bases separating them. The CDR3 is 16 residues long. Looked up from germline, CDR1 is MGHRA and CDR2 is YSYEKL. CDR3 amino acids: CASSQASRGSYNEQFF. CDR3 nucleotides: TGCGCCAGCAGCCAAGCCTCCAGGGGCTCCTACAATGAGCAGTTCTTC.

The chain is built from TRBV2 and TRBJ1-1; D perhaps matches TRBD1 (5 bases). CDR1 is SNHLY, CDR2 FYNNEI, per germline. The V end lost 1 base, the J end lost 1 base, and 7 bases lay between the germline ends. The CDR3 totals 14 residues. The CDR3 protein is CASSEEGTNTEAFF. CDR3 DNA sequence: TGTGCCAGCAGTGAAGAGGGGACGAACACTGAAGCTTTCTTT.

The chain carries TRBV5-1 and TRBJ1-1; tentatively, D is TRBD1 (5 bases). The CDR3 is 15 residues long. With 4 bases removed from V and 4 bases from J, the gap between germline ends came to 17 bases. Germline-derived CDR1 and CDR2 are SGHRS and YFSETQ. The chain's CDR3 is CASSLYSMGGTEAFF. As DNA, the CDR3 is TGCGCCAGCAGCCTTTATTCGATGGGGGGCACTGAAGCTTTCTTT.

This clonotype was picked up many times. This chain connects TRBV4-3 to TRBJ1-2, with D possibly being TRBD1 (6 bases). The CDR3 totals 16 residues. Trimming stripped 4 bases from V and 3 bases from J, with 18 bases between. Germline-derived CDR1 and CDR2 are LGHNA and YSLEER. Here the CDR3 DNA reads TGCGCCAGCAGCCCCGGCAGGACAGCCGTTCACTATGGCTACACCTTC. Amino acid sequence: CASSPGRTAVHYGYTF.

The chain employs TRBV29-1 and TRBJ2-5; D perhaps matches TRBD2 (6 bases). The CDR3 sequence is 15 residues long. The ends were cut back, 1 base at V and 4 bases at J, with 16 bases in the middle. From germline, CDR1 is SQVTM and CDR2 ANQGSEA. DNA of the CDR3: TGCAGCGTTGAAGGGGTGACTAGTGGAGGAGAGACCCAGTACTTC. Its protein is CSVEGVTSGGETQYF.

The rearrangement joins TRBV29-1 to TRBJ2-5, with unresolved D. Germline V CDR1 and CDR2: SQVTM, ANQGSEA. V was clipped by 2 bases and J by 1 base, with 11 bases between them. The CDR3 runs 14 residues. CDR3 DNA sequence: TGCAGCGTTGAACTGGTGGGGATCCAAGAGACCCAGTACTTC. This encodes CSVELVGIQETQYF. Full variable domain (missing parts from reference TRBV29-1 and TRBJ2-5): SAVISQKPSRDICQRGTSLTIQCQVDSQVTMMFWYRQQPGQSLTLIATANQGSEATYESGFVIDKFPISRPNLTFSTLTVSNMSPEDSSIYLCSVELVGIQETQYFGPGTRLLVL.

V is TRBV29-1 and J is TRBJ2-1, with 7 bases matching TRBD2. The CDR3 is 13 residues long. Germline CDR1 is SQVTM and CDR2 is ANQGSEA. The ends lost 6 bases at V and 5 bases at J; junction bases unmatched: 7. The CDR3 bases are TGCAGCGTAGCAGCGGGGAACGACAATGAGCAGTTCTTC. This codes for CSVAAGNDNEQFF.

This clonotype turned up a few times. The J gene is TRBJ2-7, the V gene TRBV2, with unresolved D. CDR1 and CDR2 (germline): SNHLY, FYNNEI. Trimming cost V 2 bases and J 2 bases, with 7 bases left between them. CDR3 length: 13 amino acids. The CDR3 bases are TGTGCCAGCAGTGAACTGCCGGCCTACGAGCAGTACTTC. It specifies CASSELPAYEQYF. The full variable domain, completed using reference TRBV2 and TRBJ2-7, is EPEVTQTPSHQVTQMGQEVILRCVPISNHLYFYWYRQILGQKVEFLVSFYNNEISEKSEIFDDQFSVERPDGSNFTLKIRSTKLEDSAMYFCASSELPAYEQYFGPGTRLTVT.

The genes are TRBV20-1 and TRBJ2-5; 8 bases align to TRBD2. With 4 bases clipped from V and 0 bases from J, the junction kept 4 bases outside the gene matches. Germline V gene sequence: CDR1 DFQATT, CDR2 SNEGSKA (reference sequence). This CDR3 region has 14 residues. The CDR3 DNA reads as TGCAGTGCTAATAAGCGGGAGTACCAAGAGACCCAGTACTTC. Translating gives CSANKREYQETQYF.

The chain couples TRBV4-1 to TRBJ1-5; no firm D call. Germline V lookup: CDR1 MGHRA, CDR2 YSYEKL. The CDR3 has 16 amino acids. Trimming took off 0 bases at V and 1 base at J, with 10 bases between the two ends. The CDR3: CASSQDFSLSNQPQHF. For the CDR3, the DNA is TGCGCCAGCAGCCAAGATTTCAGCTTGAGCAATCAGCCCCAGCATTTT.

This clonotype was seen only a few times. The chain recombines TRBV7-9 with TRBJ2-3; a possible D gene is TRBD2 (5 bases). The CDR3 is 13 amino acids. The V gene's germline CDR1 is SEHNR and CDR2 FQNEAQ (reference sequence). V lost 5 bases and J 6 bases, leaving 12 bases between the germline ends. The CDR3 coding sequence is TGTGCCAGCAGCCCTGGCGGGTTTGATACGCAGTATTTT. Residues: CASSPGGFDTQYF.

The rearrangement joins TRBV10-3 to TRBJ2-1, with a possible D match to TRBD1 (6 bases). V lost 1 base and J lost 9, with 19 bases in between. The length of the CDR3 is 16 residues. Germline CDR1 reads ENHRY; CDR2 reads SYGVKD. CDR3 nucleotides: TGTGCCATCAGTGAGTTACCGCAACAGGGAAGGGGTGAGCAGTTCTTC. It codes for CAISELPQQGRGEQFF.

This clonotype was picked up many times. V and J are TRBV12-3 or TRBV12-4 and TRBJ1-5; no reliable D call. The V end lost 5 bases, the J end lost 5 bases, and 13 bases lay between the germline ends. CDR3 size: 14 residues. DNA for the CDR3: TGTGCCAGCAGTCCCTTGGCCTCCTATCAGCCCCAGCATTTT. Translation gives CASSPLASYQPQHF.